This record covers a single T cell receptor beta chain. The antigen is not known. This CDR3 is 18 amino acids long. The V and J ends lost 3 bases and 1 base respectively, with 22 bases between them. Germline CDR1 SGHVS, CDR2 FNYEAQ. This sample stems from a study of cytomegalovirus exposure and HLA in healthy donors. The study, taken as a whole, reports: In a later analysis, at a false discovery rate of 0.05, roughly 17,000 TCR beta sequences matched HLA alleles. From TCR beta sequences, most subjects' HLA-A and HLA-B alleles were reportedly predicted accurately. TCR association rates varied by HLA locus in a later analysis, with DRB1 highest and HLA-C lowest. The study put 150 or so TCR beta chains on its list as cytomegalovirus-associated.

The PCR was carried out with 60 Vbeta primers and 13 Jbeta primers. Generated by immunoSEQ multiplex PCR, the TCRdb table keeps only in-frame clones and is missing some. The sample is made up of about 150,000 clones, and the top ten hold 1.6% of it. This chain joins TRBV7-6 and TRBJ2-7; D perhaps matches TRBD2 (6 bases). This TCR came from a woman aged 45-65 years in good health and CMV-seronegative. Sequencing was performed on PBMCs. DNA for the CDR3: TGTGCCAGCAGCTTGACCCAACGGGAGAGCGGCCATTCCTACGAGCAGTACTTC. Translating gives CASSLTQRESGHSYEQYF.